The rows below give T cell receptor beta chains drawn from one sample of a study of blood T cell repertoires in COVID-19. Produced via immunoSEQ multiplex PCR; TCRdb's table is partial and in-frame only. The sample includes some 99,000 clones, roughly 84% of them seen just once. Sequencing was performed on peripheral blood. The receptors were gathered from a woman aged 55 to 70 in a cohort sampled during active or convalescent COVID-19. CDR3s include the opening cysteine and the closing phenylalanine or tryptophan. The D gene is left open where the match is weak. A clone size is listed for some rows: how often the clone was seen (once, few, many), or a class if it is expanded.

>TRBJ1-4|TRBV24-1|-|TRBD1
CATSAVPDRVGEKLFF
TGTGCCACCAGTGCCGTCCCGGACAGGGTCGGCGAAAAACTGTTTTTT
>TRBJ2-7|TRBV5-1|-|TRBD2
CASSLALLASGRRTYEQYF
TGCGCCAGCAGCTTGGCGCTACTAGCTAGCGGGAGAAGAACCTACGAGCAGTACTTC
>TRBJ2-4|TRBV18|once|TRBD1
CASRQGVAKNIQYF
TGTGCCAGCCGACAGGGAGTAGCCAAAAACATTCAGTACTTC
>TRBJ2-7|TRBV7-9|-|-
CASREWGSGDSYEQYF
TGTGCCAGCAGGGAATGGGGGTCGGGGGATTCCTACGAGCAGTACTTC
>TRBJ1-1|TRBV2|once|TRBD1
CASLLDRGGEAFF
TGTGCCAGCCTCCTGGACAGGGGGGGTGAAGCTTTCTTT
>TRBJ2-5|TRBV19|-|-
CASSTGTHETQYF
TGTGCCAGTAGTACCGGGACTCATGAGACCCAGTACTTC
>TRBJ2-3|TRBV6-5|-|-
CASSYSTPSDTQYF
TGTGCCAGCAGTTACTCGACTCCATCAGATACGCAGTATTTT
>TRBJ1-1|TRBV5-1|once|-
CASSLALLTVNTEAFF
TGCGCCAGCAGCTTGGCCCTATTGACAGTGAACACTGAAGCTTTCTTT
>TRBJ2-1|TRBV11-2|-|TRBD2
CASSLVLVLAGVNEQFF
TGTGCCAGCAGCTTAGTTCTAGTACTAGCGGGAGTCAATGAGCAGTTCTTC
>TRBJ1-1|TRBV27|once|-
CASSLLGRGRTEAFF
TGTGCCAGCAGCTTATTAGGCAGGGGTCGAACTGAAGCTTTCTTT
>TRBJ2-1|TRBV24-1|-|TRBD1
CATSDQDRGGYNEQFF
TGTGCCACCAGTGATCAGGACAGGGGCGGATACAATGAGCAGTTCTTC
>TRBJ2-7|TRBV29-1|-|TRBD1
CSVAGGQSYEQYF
TGCAGCGTGGCAGGGGGACAGAGCTACGAGCAGTACTTC
>TRBJ2-6|TRBV2|-|-
CASTGTTGANVLTF
TGTGCCAGCACCGGTACCACTGGGGCCAACGTCCTGACTTTC
>TRBJ2-1|TRBV19|-|TRBD2
CASRPGLAGGPPRGSEQFF
TGTGCCAGTAGGCCGGGACTAGCGGGAGGGCCCCCCCGAGGCAGTGAGCAGTTCTTC
>TRBJ1-5|TRBV10-2|-|TRBD1
CASSETGGNQPQHF
TGCGCCAGCAGTGAGACAGGGGGCAATCAGCCCCAGCATTTT
>TRBJ1-3|TRBV3-1/TRBV3-2|-|TRBD1
CASSQLQGLRGNTIYF
TGTGCCAGCAGCCAACTACAGGGGTTACGTGGAAACACCATATATTTT
>TRBJ2-3|TRBV24-1|-|TRBD2
CATSDSRTSLSDTQYF
TGTGCCACCAGTGATTCCAGGACTAGTCTATCAGATACGCAGTATTTT
>TRBJ2-2|TRBV21-1|-|-
CASSKFTRVRGSGELFF
TGTGCCAGCAGCAAATTTACGCGAGTTAGAGGTTCCGGGGAGCTGTTTTTT
>TRBJ2-1|TRBV5-5|few|TRBD1
CASSVRTGGNNEQFF
TGTGCCAGCAGCGTGCGGACAGGGGGGAACAATGAGCAGTTCTTC
>TRBJ1-1|TRBV28|few|-
CASSLANTEAFF
TGTGCCAGCAGTTTGGCGAACACTGAAGCTTTCTTT
>TRBJ2-1|TRBV19|-|-
CASSIAGAHNEQFF
TGTGCCAGTAGTATAGCGGGAGCCCACAATGAGCAGTTCTTC
>TRBJ2-7|TRBV10-3|-|-
CAISEYTGYEQYF
TGTGCCATCAGTGAATACACGGGATACGAGCAGTACTTC
>TRBJ2-2|TRBV9|few|-
CASSPRVGVYTGELFF
TGTGCCAGCAGCCCCAGGGTAGGGGTTTACACCGGGGAGCTGTTTTTT
>TRBJ1-6|TRBV7-8|-|-
CASSLLEGGSGPLHF
TGTGCCAGCAGCTTACTGGAAGGGGGTTCAGGACCCCTCCACTTT
>TRBJ2-7|TRBV27|few|TRBD2
CASGSGRGYEQYF
TGTGCCAGCGGTAGCGGGAGAGGCTACGAGCAGTACTTC
>TRBJ1-3|TRBV19|-|TRBD1
CASSIRFLGQGSGNTIYF
TGTGCCAGTAGTATTCGGTTCCTGGGACAGGGGTCCGGAAACACCATATATTTT
>TRBJ2-7|TRBV27|-|TRBD1
CASRGRDSYEQYF
TGTGCCAGCAGGGGCCGGGACAGCTACGAGCAGTACTTC
>TRBJ2-3|TRBV6-4|-|TRBD2
CASSDSLAGGDTQYF
TGTGCCAGCAGTGACTCACTAGCGGGAGGAGATACGCAGTATTTT
>TRBJ2-7|TRBV7-3|few|TRBD1
CASSPGTGAYEQYF
TGTGCCAGCAGCCCCGGGACAGGGGCGTACGAGCAGTACTTC
>TRBJ2-7|TRBV6-5|-|TRBD2
CASSYSTSGAYEQYF
TGTGCCAGCAGTTACTCGACTAGCGGAGCCTACGAGCAGTACTTC
>TRBJ1-1|TRBV29-1|-|TRBD1
CSVGQGGTEAFF
TGCAGCGTTGGACAGGGGGGGACTGAAGCTTTCTTT
>TRBJ1-4|TRBV5-5|few|TRBD1
CASSQTPGQGNEKLFF
TGTGCCAGCAGCCAGACCCCGGGACAGGGGAATGAAAAACTGTTTTTT
>TRBJ1-1|TRBV20-1|-|-
CSAKGDTEAFF
TGCAGTGCTAAGGGGGACACTGAAGCTTTCTTT
>TRBJ1-2|TRBV5-5|-|TRBD1
CASSPQGQGDYGYTF
TGTGCCAGCAGCCCCCAGGGACAGGGAGACTATGGCTACACCTTC
>TRBJ2-2|TRBV20-1|-|TRBD2
CSASQRGANTGELFF
TGCAGTGCTAGTCAGCGGGGGGCGAACACCGGGGAGCTGTTTTTT
>TRBJ1-2|TRBV30|-|-
CAWAFGGHFTF
TGTGCCTGGGCCTTCGGGGGGCATTTCACCTTC
>TRBJ1-4|TRBV23-1|-|-
CASSRKEAATNEKLFF
TGCGCCAGCAGCCGGAAAGAGGCAGCAACTAATGAAAAACTGTTTTTT
>TRBJ2-7|TRBV18|-|-
CASSPGPRDKGEQYF
TGTGCCAGCTCACCAGGGCCCAGGGATAAGGGCGAGCAGTACTTC
>TRBJ1-1|TRBV5-4|-|-
CASSFQDDEAFF
TGTGCCAGCAGCTTCCAGGATGATGAAGCTTTCTTT
>TRBJ2-1|TRBV7-9|-|TRBD2
CASSFPGTSVEQFF
TGTGCCAGCAGCTTCCCCGGGACTAGCGTTGAGCAGTTCTTC
>TRBJ2-7|TRBV7-2|-|TRBD2
CASSGGTSGRYEQYF
TGTGCCAGCAGCGGGGGGACTAGCGGGAGGTACGAGCAGTACTTC
>TRBJ2-1|TRBV27|-|TRBD1
CASSLAPTGGYNEQFF
TGTGCCAGCAGTCTTGCCCCGACAGGGGGCTACAATGAGCAGTTCTTC
>TRBJ2-3|TRBV5-1|-|-
CASSGSAGLSTDTQYF
TGCGCCAGCAGCGGGAGTGCTGGGCTGAGCACAGATACGCAGTATTTT
>TRBJ1-6|TRBV28|once|-
CASSTGGTYDNSPLHF
TGTGCCAGCAGTACCGGGGGTACTTATGATAATTCACCCCTCCACTTT
>TRBJ1-3|TRBV4-1|-|TRBD1
CASSRSGQSSGNTIYF
TGCGCCAGCAGCCGATCGGGACAGAGCTCTGGAAACACCATATATTTT
>TRBJ2-7|TRBV5-1|-|-
CASSPTTDSSYEQYF
TGCGCCAGCAGCCCAACCACTGACAGCTCCTACGAGCAGTACTTC
>TRBJ1-5|TRBV7-8|-|TRBD1
CASSSTGGLGQPQHF
TGTGCCAGCAGCTCGACAGGGGGCTTGGGTCAGCCCCAGCATTTT
>TRBJ2-3|TRBV6-6|-|-
CASTYRMGEGGTQYF
TGTGCCAGCACCTACCGGATGGGGGAAGGGGGTACGCAGTATTTT
>TRBJ2-7|TRBV18|-|TRBD1
CASSPTFPGQGGEQYF
TGTGCCAGCTCACCAACTTTCCCGGGACAGGGTGGAGAGCAGTACTTC
>TRBJ1-1|TRBV3-1/TRBV3-2|-|TRBD1
CASSWTGNVGAFF
TGTGCCAGCAGTTGGACAGGGAATGTCGGAGCTTTCTTT
>TRBJ2-5|TRBV5-1|-|TRBD1
CASSVGQGGEETQYF
TGCGCCAGCAGCGTTGGACAGGGGGGCGAAGAGACCCAGTACTTC
>TRBJ2-1|TRBV11-3|-|TRBD1
CASSFGTGGYNEQFF
TGTGCCAGCAGCTTCGGGACAGGGGGTTACAATGAGCAGTTCTTC
>TRBJ1-2|TRBV7-7|-|-
CASSPRDGDNYGYTF
TGTGCTAGCAGCCCCAGAGATGGAGATAACTATGGCTACACCTTC
>TRBJ1-3|TRBV28|once|-
CASSRQISGNTIYF
TGTGCCAGCAGTAGACAGATCTCTGGAAACACCATATATTTT